These 18 T cell receptor beta chains were sequenced from one sample in a study of blood T cells in healthy people across ages. Together with a sample-barcoded 5' primer, a J-beta primer mix was included in a second PCR lasting about 6 to 11 cycles. TCRdb reprocessed the 5' RACE reads with MiXCR, giving one entry per CDR3 protein. The top ten clones hold 15% to 20% of a sample with about 780,000 distinct CDR3 sequences, about 45% of them seen once. Sequencing used blood. The source of these receptors is a man older than 75 in good health.

There are a few counts of this clonotype. This rearrangement joins TRBV27 to TRBJ2-7; possibly TRBD1 for D (5 bases). This CDR3 is built from 13 residues. V gave up 10 bases and J gave up 3 bases, with 16 bases separating them. The V gene's germline CDR1 is MNHEY and CDR2 SMNVEV (reference sequence). CDR3: CATQGSANYEQYF. CDR3 in DNA: TGTGCCACGCAGGGAAGCGCGAACTACGAGCAGTACTTC.

A word on this clonotype: A much bigger clone sits one base away, suggesting this may be a read error. This chain connects TRBV20-1 to TRBJ2-3, with 9 bases lining up with TRBD2. Germline values: CDR1 DFQATT, CDR2 SNEGSKA (reference sequence). The J segment lost 5 bases and the V segment lost 3 bases, leaving 9 bases of the junction unmatched. The CDR3 length is 15 residues. In DNA form, the CDR3 reads TGCAGTGCTAGTTTCACTAGCGGGTTCATAGATACGCAGTATTTT. Its protein is CSASFTSGFIDTQYF.

The chain has TRBV7-3 and TRBJ2-3; 8 bases fit TRBD2. V lost 2 bases and J lost 4; bases outside the gene matches: 5. The CDR3 length is 15 residues. Germline CDR1 is SGHTA and CDR2 is FQGTGA. This CDR3 is CASSLGLAPADTQYF. DNA of the CDR3: TGTGCCAGCAGCTTAGGACTAGCCCCCGCAGATACGCAGTATTTT.

The chain joins TRBV5-1 to TRBJ2-1; 8 bases line up with TRBD2. After removal of 5 bases from V and 8 bases from J, the junction contained 9 bases not matched to a gene. Germline V gene lookup returns CDR1 SGHRS and CDR2 YFSETQ. The CDR3 has 14 amino acids. The CDR3 DNA reads as TGCGCCAGCAGAGAACCGGGACTAGGGGATGAGCAGTTCTTC. This encodes CASREPGLGDEQFF.

As for this clonotype: A much larger clone lies one base from this, so it may be a read error. The chain joins TRBV7-2 to TRBJ2-1; D is ambiguous. The CDR3 extends over 17 amino acids. Trimming pared 2 bases from V and 0 bases from J, leaving 14 bases between. Germline V lookup: CDR1 SGHTA, CDR2 FQGNSA. The DNA of the CDR3 is TGTACCAGCAGCTTAATCGTGGCGGCGTACTCCTACAATGAGCAGTTCTTC. Translated, it gives CTSSLIVAAYSYNEQFF.

This chain links TRBV5-1 with TRBJ2-3, with TRBD2 matching 9 bases. CDR1 SGHRS and CDR2 YFSETQ come from the germline V gene. Trimming removed 7 bases from V and 4 bases from J; junction bases left unmatched: 7. This CDR3 is built from 14 residues. Here the CDR3 reads CASELAGEADTQYF. CDR3 nucleotide sequence: TGCGCCAGCGAATTAGCGGGAGAGGCAGATACGCAGTATTTT.

This clonotype was found a few times. The rearrangement uses TRBV9 and TRBJ2-7; D may be TRBD1 (6 bases). The V end lost 0 bases, the J end lost 5 bases, and 9 bases lay between the germline ends. Germline CDR1 and CDR2: SGDLS and YYNGEE. There are 13 residues in the CDR3. The CDR3 protein is CASSVGQENEQYF. For the CDR3, the DNA is TGTGCCAGCAGCGTAGGACAGGAAAACGAGCAGTACTTC. The entire variable domain, with the rest obtained from reference TRBV9 and TRBJ2-7, is as follows: DSGVTQTPKHLITATGQRVTLRCSPRSGDLSVYWYQQSLDQGLQFLIQYYNGEERAKGNILERFSAQQFPDLHSELNLSSLELGDSALYFCASSVGQENEQYFGPGTRLTVT.

This clonotype was seen a few times. This chain uses TRBV2 with TRBJ1-5; TRBD1 matches 7 bases. Germline CDR1 is SNHLY and CDR2 is FYNNEI. V trimming: 8 bases; J trimming: 6 bases; junction bases outside the gene matches: 7. This CDR3 has 13 residues. This CDR3 is CASLRGPGQPQHF. The CDR3 DNA reads TGTGCCAGCCTTAGGGGGCCCGGTCAGCCCCAGCATTTT.

The table lists this clonotype with a few counts. The V call is TRBV2, the J call TRBJ2-1; 7 bases are a match to TRBD1. This CDR3 spans 13 amino acids. J was trimmed by 9 bases and V by 1 base; bases with no gene match: 3. Germline assignment: CDR1 SNHLY and CDR2 FYNNEI. CDR3 DNA sequence: TGTGCCAGCAGTGAAGGTGAGGGGGCTGAGCAGTTCTTC. Translated: CASSEGEGAEQFF.

The chain recombines TRBV5-5 with TRBJ2-7; the D call may be TRBD1 or TRBD2 (5 bases each). Germline values: CDR1 SGHKS, CDR2 YYEKEE (reference sequence). CDR3 size: 14 residues. V was trimmed by 2 bases and J by 2 bases, leaving 11 bases between them. The CDR3 sequence: CASSLEEGTYEQYF. The CDR3 bases are TGTGCCAGCAGCTTAGAAGAGGGGACCTACGAGCAGTACTTC.

The J gene is TRBJ2-7, the V gene TRBV29-1; 12 bases fit TRBD1. The trim removed 5 bases at V and 7 bases at J, leaving 6 bases unmatched. This CDR3 has 13 residues. From germline, CDR1 is SQVTM and CDR2 ANQGSEA. DNA of the CDR3: TGCAGCGTTCCGGGACAGGGGGCGCTTGAGCAGTACTTC. It translates to CSVPGQGALEQYF.

This clonotype was seen a handful of times. V and J are TRBV7-9 and TRBJ2-1; no definite D call. CDR3 size: 15 residues. Trimming removed 5 bases from V and 5 bases from J, with 16 bases in between. Per the germline V gene, CDR1 is SEHNR and CDR2 is FQNEAQ (reference sequence). CDR3 residues: CASSPPGPVHNEQFF. In DNA, the CDR3 is TGTGCCAGCAGCCCCCCGGGTCCGGTCCACAATGAGCAGTTCTTC. Filled out from reference TRBV7-9 and TRBJ2-1, the complete variable domain reads DTGVSQNPRHKITKRGQNVTFRCDPISEHNRLYWYRQTLGQGPEFLTYFQNEAQLEKSRLLSDRFSAERPKGSFSTLEIQRTEQGDSAMYLCASSPPGPVHNEQFFGPGTRLTVL.

This clonotype has only a few counts. The chain combines TRBV10-3 with TRBJ2-1, with unresolved D. V was trimmed by 0 bases and J by 4 bases, leaving 10 bases between them. CDR3 length: 15 amino acids. Germline V lookup: CDR1 ENHRY, CDR2 SYGVKD. The CDR3 loop is CAISESQKNYNEQFF. CDR3 sequence (DNA): TGTGCCATCAGTGAGTCTCAAAAGAATTACAATGAGCAGTTCTTC.

The chain combines TRBV5-1 with TRBJ2-2, with D unclear. From germline, CDR1 is SGHRS and CDR2 YFSETQ. CDR3 length: 16 residues. V shed 2 bases and J shed 1 base, with 12 bases lying between them. CDR3 sequence: CASSFSVPVNTGELFF. In DNA, the CDR3 is TGCGCCAGCAGCTTTAGTGTTCCGGTGAACACCGGGGAGCTGTTTTTT.

This sequence joins TRBV12-3 or TRBV12-4 and TRBJ2-7, with D tentatively TRBD1 (5 bases). CDR3 length: 13 residues. Trimming took 6 bases from V and 2 from J, leaving 11 bases between them. The CDR3 loop is CASRPTDTYEQYF. The DNA for the CDR3 is TGTGCCAGCAGACCGACAGATACCTACGAGCAGTACTTC.

The chain uses TRBV11-2 and TRBJ2-7; a possible D gene is TRBD1 (6 bases). The V end lost 1 base, the J end lost 0 bases, and 13 bases lay between the germline ends. Germline assignment: CDR1 SGHAT and CDR2 FQNNGV. This CDR3 is built from 16 residues. The CDR3 bases are TGTGCCAGCAGCTTAGGGGGGCGGGTAACCTCCTACGAGCAGTACTTC. Amino acids: CASSLGGRVTSYEQYF.

Turning to this clonotype: Possible read error: a much larger clone is one base away. The chain recombines TRBV27 with TRBJ2-3; the D gene is possibly TRBD1 (5 bases). V was trimmed by 5 bases and J by 1 base, leaving 10 bases between them. CDR3 length equals 14 residues. The germline gives CDR1 MNHEY, CDR2 SMNVEV (reference sequence). CDR3 sequence reads: CASSVVGGTDTQYF. The CDR3 coding sequence is TGTGCCAGCAGTGTAGTAGGGGGCACAGATACGCAGTATTTT.

This clonotype was seen more than once but under ten times. This chain joins TRBV4-3 and TRBJ2-3; possible D gene TRBD1, 7 bases. The CDR3 extends over 18 amino acids. CDR1 and CDR2 (germline): LGHNA, YSLEER. V lost 4 bases and J lost 0, with 20 bases in between. This CDR3 is CASSRQGGKGASTDTQYF. The CDR3 DNA reads as TGCGCCAGCAGCCGGCAAGGGGGGAAGGGGGCAAGCACAGATACGCAGTATTTT.